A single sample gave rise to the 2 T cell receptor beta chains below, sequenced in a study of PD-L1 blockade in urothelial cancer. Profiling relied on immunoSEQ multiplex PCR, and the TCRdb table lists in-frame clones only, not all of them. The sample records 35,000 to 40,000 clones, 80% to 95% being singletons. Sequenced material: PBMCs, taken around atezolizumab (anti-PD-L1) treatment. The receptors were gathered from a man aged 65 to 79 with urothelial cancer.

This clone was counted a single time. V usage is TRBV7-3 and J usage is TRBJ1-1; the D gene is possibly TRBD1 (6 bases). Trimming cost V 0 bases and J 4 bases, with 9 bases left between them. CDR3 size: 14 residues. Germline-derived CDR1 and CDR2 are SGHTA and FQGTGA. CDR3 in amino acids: CASSLTGGATEAFF. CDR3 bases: TGTGCCAGCAGCTTAACGGGGGGGGCCACTGAAGCTTTCTTT.

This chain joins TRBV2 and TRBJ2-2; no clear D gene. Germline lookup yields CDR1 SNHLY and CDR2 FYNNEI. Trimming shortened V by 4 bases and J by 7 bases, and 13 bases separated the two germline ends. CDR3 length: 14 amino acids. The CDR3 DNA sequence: TGTGCCAGCAGTGGAGCAGGAGCTATCGGGGAGCTGTTTTTT. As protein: CASSGAGAIGELFF.